Below are 11 T cell receptor beta chains sequenced from a single sample in a study of T-cell memory formation after mild COVID-19. TCRdb processed the 5' RACE reads anew with MiXCR; each CDR3 protein has one entry. The table has approximately 190,000 distinct CDR3 sequences, about 17% seen once. The sequencing sample was made of PBMCs or a T cell subset sorted from them (not recorded which). All receptors come from an adult woman who had mild COVID-19 (a few samples of this study predate the infection). Cell type and time point are not known.

This clonotype was seen a handful of times. The chain recombines TRBV7-9 with TRBJ1-2; D ambiguous. Germline values: CDR1 SEHNR, CDR2 FQNEAQ (reference sequence). The V end was cut by 2 bases, the J end by 3 bases, with 19 bases between. The CDR3 has 17 residues. The CDR3 region is CASSLMTAGSPYYGYTF. The DNA for the CDR3 is TGTGCCAGCAGCTTAATGACTGCTGGATCGCCCTACTATGGCTACACCTTC.

This clonotype came up many times. The gene calls are TRBV12-3 or TRBV12-4 and TRBJ2-1; 7 bases agree with TRBD2. V was pared by 3 bases and J by 10 bases, with 6 bases of the junction left unmatched. The CDR3 has 13 amino acids. CDR3 nucleotides: TGTGCCAGCAGTTTTGCGGTGGGGGGGGAGCAGTTCTTC. Its translation is CASSFAVGGEQFF.

This clonotype was recorded a few times. The chain uses TRBV7-9 and TRBJ1-1, with a tentative D call TRBD1 (6 bases). Germline CDR1 is SEHNR and CDR2 is FQNEAQ (reference sequence). V was cut by 3 bases and J by 1 base, with 12 bases left in between. The CDR3 has 15 amino acids. The CDR3 DNA follows: TGTGCCAGCAGCTTTTCCGGACAGACGAACACTGAAGCTTTCTTT. This translates into CASSFSGQTNTEAFF.

Only a few counts were recorded for this clonotype. The rearrangement uses TRBV19 and TRBJ2-1, with 12 nucleotides matching TRBD2. The V gene's germline CDR1 is LNHDA and CDR2 SQIVND (reference sequence). Losses at the gene ends were 8 bases for V and 7 bases for J; bases not matched to a gene: 6. The CDR3 consists of 14 residues. CDR3 loop: CASRLAGVGNEQFF. CDR3 sequence (DNA): TGTGCCAGTCGACTAGCGGGAGTCGGGAATGAGCAGTTCTTC.

The chain carries TRBV5-1 and TRBJ2-1; either TRBD1 or TRBD2 may fit D (5 bases each). Germline lookup yields CDR1 SGHRS and CDR2 YFSETQ. This CDR3 is built from 13 residues. V dropped 3 bases and J dropped 15 bases, with 19 bases sitting between them. CDR3: CASSSAPGRIVFF. In DNA form, the CDR3 reads TGCGCCAGCAGCTCAGCACCGGGACGTATCGTGTTCTTC.

The sample holds a few counts of this clonotype. This chain links TRBV12-3 or TRBV12-4 with TRBJ2-7; D might be TRBD1 (6 bases). Trimming took off 3 bases at V and 4 bases at J, with 16 bases between the two ends. The CDR3 runs 15 residues. CDR3 residues: CASSLPTQGRYEQYF. The CDR3 nucleotides are TGTGCCAGCAGTTTGCCCACGCAGGGGCGATACGAGCAGTACTTC.

The CDR3 loop is CASSPLGTGGYGYTF. Here the CDR3 DNA reads TGTGCCAGCAGCCCTCTTGGGACAGGGGGCTATGGCTACACCTTC. J is TRBJ1-2 and V is TRBV9; 11 bases map to TRBD1. Per the germline V gene, CDR1 is SGDLS and CDR2 is YYNGEE. The V segment lost 4 bases and the J segment 4 bases; nucleotides outside the gene matches: 6. The CDR3 sequence is 15 residues long.

In its sample, this clonotype was seen a few times. The rearrangement uses TRBV5-6 and TRBJ2-7, with 8 bases matching TRBD2. Germline assignment: CDR1 SGHDT and CDR2 YYEEEE. J gave up 9 bases and V 4 bases, and 15 bases lay outside the gene matches. The CDR3 runs 15 residues. DNA for the CDR3: TGTGCCAGCAGCGGCAGAGCGGGAGTCCTTCGCGGGCAGTACTTC. This encodes CASSGRAGVLRGQYF. Full variable domain (outside the CDR3, taken from reference TRBV5-6 and TRBJ2-7): DAGVTQSPTHLIKTRGQQVTLRCSPKSGHDTVSWYQQALGQGPQFIFQYYEEEERQRGNFPDRFSGHQFPNYSSELNVNALLLGDSALYLCASSGRAGVLRGQYFGPGTRLTVT.

The chain links TRBV7-2 to TRBJ2-5, with D unclear. Germline V gives CDR1 SGHTA, CDR2 FQGNSA. The CDR3 runs to 14 residues. V was cut by 1 base and J by 6 bases, with 12 bases left in between. CDR3 sequence reads: CASSLDVGVQTQYF. The CDR3 DNA is TGTGCCAGCAGCTTAGATGTGGGTGTACAGACCCAGTACTTC.

This chain uses TRBV28 with TRBJ2-1, with 7 bases lining up with TRBD2. CDR3 length: 20 residues. Germline trimming cut 2 bases from V and 4 bases from J; bases unmatched to any gene: 20. CDR1 and CDR2 from the germline V gene are MDHEN and SYDVKM. This chain's CDR3 is CASSLGFWASGATEYNEQFF. CDR3 nucleotides: TGTGCCAGCAGTTTAGGTTTTTGGGCTAGCGGAGCGACCGAATACAATGAGCAGTTCTTC.

This clonotype has a single count. The CDR3: CASSLSRGPTNTEAFF. In DNA form, the CDR3 reads TGTGCCAGCAGCTTAAGCCGGGGACCGACGAACACTGAAGCTTTCTTT. This chain connects TRBV7-9 to TRBJ1-1, with D possibly being TRBD1 (5 bases). CDR3 length: 16 residues. Trimming shortened V by 2 bases and J by 1 base, and 14 bases separated the two germline ends. Germline V gene data show CDR1 as SEHNR and CDR2 as FQNEAQ (reference sequence). Full variable domain (rest looked up from reference TRBV7-9 and TRBJ1-1): DTGVSQNPRHKITKRGQNVTFRCDPISEHNRLYWYRQTLGQGPEFLTYFQNEAQLEKSRLLSDRFSAERPKGSFSTLEIQRTEQGDSAMYLCASSLSRGPTNTEAFFGQGTRLTVV.